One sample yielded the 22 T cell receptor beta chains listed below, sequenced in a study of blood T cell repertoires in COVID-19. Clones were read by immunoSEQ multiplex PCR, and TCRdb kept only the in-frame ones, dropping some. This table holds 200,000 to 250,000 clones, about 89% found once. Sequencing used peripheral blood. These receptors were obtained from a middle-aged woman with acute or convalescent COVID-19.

The chain's CDR3 is CASSLGQGRNIQYF. Here the CDR3 DNA reads TGTGCCAGCAGTCTGGGACAGGGACGGAACATTCAGTACTTC. The chain combines TRBV7-9 with TRBJ2-4; 9 positions agree with TRBD1. Germline trimming cut 6 bases from V and 7 bases from J; bases unmatched to any gene: 7. The CDR3 has 14 residues. CDR1 is SEHNR and CDR2 is FQNEAQ in the germline V gene (reference sequence).

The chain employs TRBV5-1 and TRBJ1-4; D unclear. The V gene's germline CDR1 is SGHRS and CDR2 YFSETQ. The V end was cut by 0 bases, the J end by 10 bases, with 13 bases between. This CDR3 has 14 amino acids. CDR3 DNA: TGCGCCAGCAGCTTGGGTACCCGAGATGGAAAACTGTTTTTT. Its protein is CASSLGTRDGKLFF.

CDR3 coding DNA: TGTGCCAGCAGCTCGCTTGGGGACAGGGTCACTGAAGCTTTCTTT. This codes for CASSSLGDRVTEAFF. The chain combines TRBV7-8 with TRBJ1-1; TRBD1 matches at 9 bases. The CDR3 totals 15 residues. From germline, CDR1 is SGHVS and CDR2 FQNEAQ. The ends lost 4 bases at V and 4 bases at J; junction bases unmatched: 7. Combining the CDR3 with reference TRBV7-8 and TRBJ1-1 gives the whole variable domain GAGVSQSPRYKVAKRGQDVALRCDPISGHVSLFWYQQALGQGPEFLTYFQNEAQLDKSGLPSDRFFAERPEGSVSTLKIQRTQQEDSAVYLCASSSLGDRVTEAFFGQGTRLTVV.

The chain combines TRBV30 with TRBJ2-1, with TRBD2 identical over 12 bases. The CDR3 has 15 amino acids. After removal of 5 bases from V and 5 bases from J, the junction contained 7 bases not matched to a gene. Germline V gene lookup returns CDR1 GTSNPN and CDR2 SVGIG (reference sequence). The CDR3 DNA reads TGTGCCTGGGGCACTAGCGGGGGGAAGGACAATGAGCAGTTCTTC. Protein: CAWGTSGGKDNEQFF.

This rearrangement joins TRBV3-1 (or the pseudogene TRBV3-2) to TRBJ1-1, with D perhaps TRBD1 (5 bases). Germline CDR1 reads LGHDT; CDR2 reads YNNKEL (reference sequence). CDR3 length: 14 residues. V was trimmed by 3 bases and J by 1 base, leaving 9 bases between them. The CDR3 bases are TGTGCCAGCAGCCAGGACATCCGGAACACTGAAGCTTTCTTT. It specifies CASSQDIRNTEAFF.

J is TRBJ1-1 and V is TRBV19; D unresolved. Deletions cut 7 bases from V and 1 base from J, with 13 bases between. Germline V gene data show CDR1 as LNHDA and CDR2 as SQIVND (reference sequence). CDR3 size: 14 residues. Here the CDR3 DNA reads TGTGCCAGTATACATGGGGAGGGGAACACTGAAGCTTTCTTT. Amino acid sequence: CASIHGEGNTEAFF. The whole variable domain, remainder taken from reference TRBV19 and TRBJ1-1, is DGGITQSPKYLFRKEGQNVTLSCEQNLNHDAMYWYRQDPGQGLRLIYYSQIVNDFQKGDIAEGYSVSREKKESFPLTVTSAQKNPTAFYLCASIHGEGNTEAFFGQGTRLTVV.

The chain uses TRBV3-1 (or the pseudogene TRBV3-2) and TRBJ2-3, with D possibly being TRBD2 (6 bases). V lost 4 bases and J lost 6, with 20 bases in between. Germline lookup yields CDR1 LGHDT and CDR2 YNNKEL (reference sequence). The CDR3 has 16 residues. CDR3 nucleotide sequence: TGTGCCAGCAGCCTCCGGCGAGGAGGGAGTACGGATACGCAGTATTTT. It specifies CASSLRRGGSTDTQYF.

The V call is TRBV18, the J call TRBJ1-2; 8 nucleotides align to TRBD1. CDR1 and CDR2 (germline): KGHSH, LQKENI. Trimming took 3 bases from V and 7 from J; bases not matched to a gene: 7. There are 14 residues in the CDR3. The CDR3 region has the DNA TGTGCCAGCTCACCCTCCAGGGGGCGTACTGGCTACACCTTC. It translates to CASSPSRGRTGYTF.

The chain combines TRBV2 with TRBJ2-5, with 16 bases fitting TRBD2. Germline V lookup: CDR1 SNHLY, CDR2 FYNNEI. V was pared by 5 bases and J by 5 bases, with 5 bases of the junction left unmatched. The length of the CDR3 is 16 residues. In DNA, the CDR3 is TGTGCCAGCAGTCCCGGGACTAGCGGGGGGGCGGAGACCCAGTACTTC. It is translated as CASSPGTSGGAETQYF.

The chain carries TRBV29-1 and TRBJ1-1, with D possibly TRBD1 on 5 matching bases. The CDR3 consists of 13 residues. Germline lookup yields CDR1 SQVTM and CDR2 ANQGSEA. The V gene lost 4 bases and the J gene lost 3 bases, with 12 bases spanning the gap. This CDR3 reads CSVATQGYTEAFF. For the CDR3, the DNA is TGCAGCGTTGCGACTCAGGGATACACTGAAGCTTTCTTT. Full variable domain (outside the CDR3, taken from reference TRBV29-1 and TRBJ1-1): SAVISQKPSRDICQRGTSLTIQCQVDSQVTMMFWYRQQPGQSLTLIATANQGSEATYESGFVIDKFPISRPNLTFSTLTVSNMSPEDSSIYLCSVATQGYTEAFFGQGTRLTVV.

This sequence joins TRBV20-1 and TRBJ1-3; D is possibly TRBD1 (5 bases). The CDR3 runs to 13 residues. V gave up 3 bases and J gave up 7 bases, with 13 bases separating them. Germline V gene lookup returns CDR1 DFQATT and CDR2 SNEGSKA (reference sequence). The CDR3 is CSASQGNSNTIYF. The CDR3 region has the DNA TGCAGTGCTAGTCAGGGAAACTCGAACACCATATATTTT.

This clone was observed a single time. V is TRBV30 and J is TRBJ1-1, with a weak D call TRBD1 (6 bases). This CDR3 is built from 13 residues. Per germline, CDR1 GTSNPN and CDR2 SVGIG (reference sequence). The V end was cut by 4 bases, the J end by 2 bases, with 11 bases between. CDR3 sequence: CAWTLGQNTEAFF. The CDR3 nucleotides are TGTGCCTGGACCCTGGGACAAAACACTGAAGCTTTCTTT.

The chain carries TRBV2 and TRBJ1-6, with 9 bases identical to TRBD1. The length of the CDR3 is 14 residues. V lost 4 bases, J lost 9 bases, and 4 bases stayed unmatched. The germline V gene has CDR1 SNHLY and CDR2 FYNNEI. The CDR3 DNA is TGTGCCAGCAGTGCACAGGGGGCTAGTTCACCCCTCCACTTT. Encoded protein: CASSAQGASSPLHF.

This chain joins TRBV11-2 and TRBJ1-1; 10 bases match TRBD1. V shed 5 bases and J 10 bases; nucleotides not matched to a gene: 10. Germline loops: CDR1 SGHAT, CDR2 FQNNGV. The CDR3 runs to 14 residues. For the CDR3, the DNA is TGTGCCAGCAGCCCGGACAGGGGGACCCTCCGAGCTTTCTTT. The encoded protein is CASSPDRGTLRAFF.

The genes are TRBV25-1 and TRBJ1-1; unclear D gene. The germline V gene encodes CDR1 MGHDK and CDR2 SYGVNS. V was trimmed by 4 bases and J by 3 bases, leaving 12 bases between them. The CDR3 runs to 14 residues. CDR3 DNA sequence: TGTGCCAGCAGTGCCGTCGGGTCCCACACTGAAGCTTTCTTT. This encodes CASSAVGSHTEAFF.

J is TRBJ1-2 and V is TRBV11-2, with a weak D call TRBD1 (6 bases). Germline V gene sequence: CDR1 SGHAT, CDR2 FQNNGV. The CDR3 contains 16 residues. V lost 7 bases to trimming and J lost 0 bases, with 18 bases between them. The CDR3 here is CASKPRDRLANYGYTF. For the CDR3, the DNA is TGTGCCAGCAAGCCTCGCGACAGGTTAGCTAACTATGGCTACACCTTC.

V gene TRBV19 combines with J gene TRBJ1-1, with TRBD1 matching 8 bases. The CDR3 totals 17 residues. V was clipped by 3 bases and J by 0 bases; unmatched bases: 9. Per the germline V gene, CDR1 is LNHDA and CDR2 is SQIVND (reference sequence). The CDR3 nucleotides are TGTGCCAGTAGTATGATAGCCCGACAGGGGTTGAACACTGAAGCTTTCTTT. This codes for CASSMIARQGLNTEAFF.

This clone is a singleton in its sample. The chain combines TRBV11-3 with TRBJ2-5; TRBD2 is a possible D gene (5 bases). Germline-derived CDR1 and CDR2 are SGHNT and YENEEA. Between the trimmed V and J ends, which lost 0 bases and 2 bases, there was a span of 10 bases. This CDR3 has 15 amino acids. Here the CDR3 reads CASSLDGRTQETQYF. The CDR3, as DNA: TGTGCCAGCAGCTTAGACGGCCGGACTCAAGAGACCCAGTACTTC. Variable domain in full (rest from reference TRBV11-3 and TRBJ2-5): EAGVVQSPRYKIIEKKQPVAFWCNPISGHNTLYWYLQNLGQGPELLIRYENEEAVDDSQLPKDRFSAERLKGVDSTLKIQPAELGDSAVYLCASSLDGRTQETQYFGPGTRLLVL.

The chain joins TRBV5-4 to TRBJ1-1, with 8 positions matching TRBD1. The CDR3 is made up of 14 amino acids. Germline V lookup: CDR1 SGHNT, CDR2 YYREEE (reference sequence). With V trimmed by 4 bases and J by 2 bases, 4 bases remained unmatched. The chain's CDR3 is CASSTQGANTEAFF. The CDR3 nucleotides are TGTGCCAGCAGCACTCAGGGGGCCAACACTGAAGCTTTCTTT.

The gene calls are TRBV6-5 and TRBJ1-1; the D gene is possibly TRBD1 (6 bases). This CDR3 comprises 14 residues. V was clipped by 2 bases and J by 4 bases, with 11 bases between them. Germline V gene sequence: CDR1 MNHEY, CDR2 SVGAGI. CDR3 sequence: CASSYAEGGTEAFF. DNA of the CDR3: TGTGCCAGCAGTTACGCCGAAGGGGGCACTGAAGCTTTCTTT.

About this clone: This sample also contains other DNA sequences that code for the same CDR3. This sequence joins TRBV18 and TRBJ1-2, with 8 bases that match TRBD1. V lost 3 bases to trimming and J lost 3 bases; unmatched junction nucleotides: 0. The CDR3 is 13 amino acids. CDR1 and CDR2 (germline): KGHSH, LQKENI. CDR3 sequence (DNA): TGTGCCAGCTCACCGGGACAGGACTATGGCTACACCTTC. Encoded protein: CASSPGQDYGYTF.

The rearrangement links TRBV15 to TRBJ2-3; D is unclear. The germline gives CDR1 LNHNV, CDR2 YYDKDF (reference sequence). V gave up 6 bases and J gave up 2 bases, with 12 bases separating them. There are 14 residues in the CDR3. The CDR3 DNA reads TGTGCCACCAGAGGTGCAGGCCACACAGATACGCAGTATTTT. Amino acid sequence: CATRGAGHTDTQYF.